This T cell receptor (beta chain) was recorded in a study of regulatory T cells in long-lasting Graves disease. Regarding time point: newly diagnosed GD, antithyroid drugs for less than 3 months. PBMC-extracted RNA yielded the TCR library. V lost 3 bases to trimming and J lost 8 bases, with 12 bases between them. The germline V gene encodes CDR1 SGHNT and CDR2 YYREEE (reference sequence). CDR3 size: 14 residues. This clonotype occurred a few times. Construction of the TCR beta libraries employed iRepertoire HTBI primers in conjunction with Arm-PCR of CDR3 regions. TCRdb processed the multiplex PCR reads anew with MiXCR; each CDR3 protein has one entry. The repertoire has roughly 350,000 distinct CDR3 sequences, around 17% of them found once; the top ten carry roughly 27%. Separately, the same data were catalogued under a study of T cells in Graves' hyperthyroidism and ophthalmopathy.

The sample was peripheral blood mononuclear cells (PBMCs), taken at new diagnosis, from a patient treated with antithyroid drugs. This receptor was identified in a man in his forties or fifties with Graves disease. This sequence joins TRBV5-4 and TRBJ1-6; D possibly corresponds to TRBD1 (6 bases). The CDR3 nucleotides are TGTGCCAGCAGCTCAGGGGCCTCGGATTCACCCCTCCACTTT. It encodes CASSSGASDSPLHF. Full variable domain (missing parts from reference TRBV5-4 and TRBJ1-6): ETGVTQSPTHLIKTRGQQVTLRCSSQSGHNTVSWYQQALGQGPQFIFQYYREEENGRGNFPPRFSGLQFPNYSSELNVNALELDDSALYLCASSSGASDSPLHFGNGTRLTVT.